This record looks at one TCR beta chain sequence and its context. Trimming pared 6 bases from V and 7 bases from J, leaving 3 bases between. This CDR3 comprises 10 residues. Germline-derived CDR1 and CDR2 are SEHNR and FQNEAQ (reference sequence). TCRdb's copy holds only in-frame clones and misses some; the assay was immunoSEQ multiplex PCR. Counted here are more than 15,000 clones, 79% occurring once; the ten biggest clones make up roughly 22%. The source of the sample is a study of somatic mutations in cytotoxic T cells in rheumatoid arthritis. The receptor comes from an adult with rheumatoid arthritis. This sequence joins TRBV7-9 and TRBJ2-2; no definite D call. Sequenced material: CD8+ T cells sorted from blood. The CDR3 sequence: CASRNGELFF. DNA for the CDR3: TGTGCCAGCAGAAACGGGGAGCTGTTTTTT.